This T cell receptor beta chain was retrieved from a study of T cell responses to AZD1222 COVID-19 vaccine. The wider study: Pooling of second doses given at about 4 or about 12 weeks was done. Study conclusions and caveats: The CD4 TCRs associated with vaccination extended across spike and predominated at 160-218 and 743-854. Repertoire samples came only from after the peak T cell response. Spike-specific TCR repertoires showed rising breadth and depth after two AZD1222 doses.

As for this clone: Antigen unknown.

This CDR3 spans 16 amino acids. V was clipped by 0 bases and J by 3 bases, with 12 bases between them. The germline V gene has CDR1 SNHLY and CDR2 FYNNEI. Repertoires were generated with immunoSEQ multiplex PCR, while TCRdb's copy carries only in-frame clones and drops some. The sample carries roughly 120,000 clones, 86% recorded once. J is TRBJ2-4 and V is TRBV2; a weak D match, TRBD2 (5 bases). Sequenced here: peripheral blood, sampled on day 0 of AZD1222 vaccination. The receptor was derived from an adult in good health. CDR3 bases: TGTGCCAGCAGTGAAGCGGCCTGGACTGGCAAAAACATTCAGTACTTC. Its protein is CASSEAAWTGKNIQYF.